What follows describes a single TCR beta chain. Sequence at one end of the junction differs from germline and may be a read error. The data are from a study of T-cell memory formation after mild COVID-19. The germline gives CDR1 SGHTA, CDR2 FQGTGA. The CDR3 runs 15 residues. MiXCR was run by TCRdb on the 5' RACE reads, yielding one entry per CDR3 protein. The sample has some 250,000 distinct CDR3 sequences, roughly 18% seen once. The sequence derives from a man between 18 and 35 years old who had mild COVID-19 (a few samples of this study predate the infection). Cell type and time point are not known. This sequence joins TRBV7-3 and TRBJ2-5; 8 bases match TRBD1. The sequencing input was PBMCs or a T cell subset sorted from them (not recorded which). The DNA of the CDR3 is TGTGCCAGCAGCCTAACAGGGGGTTGGGTGGAGACCCAGTACTTC. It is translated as CASSLTGGWVETQYF.